The rows below give T cell receptor beta chains drawn from one sample of a study of blood T cell repertoires in COVID-19. The repertoire was sequenced with immunoSEQ multiplex PCR; TCRdb's copy has only in-frame clones and lacks some. The sample comprises over 200,000 clones, 90% to 95% of which are singletons, and around 0.84% rests with the top ten. Sequenced: peripheral blood. The receptors were gathered from a man in his fifties or sixties with COVID-19, enrolled during active disease. CDR3s leave out the opening cysteine and the closing phenylalanine or tryptophan. Each record gives: V gene, clone size, J gene, CDR3 protein. Size is stated for part of the rows, as once, few or many counts, or as a class when the clone is expanded.

v_call: TRBV9
clone_size: few
j_call: TRBJ2-7
cdr3_aa: ASSPGQGLWEQY

v_call: TRBV5-4
clone_size: -
j_call: TRBJ2-1
cdr3_aa: ASSLLLAGENEQF

v_call: TRBV6-2/TRBV6-3
clone_size: -
j_call: TRBJ2-7
cdr3_aa: ASSYRQDSYEQY

v_call: TRBV7-9
clone_size: -
j_call: TRBJ2-1
cdr3_aa: ASSLGTSGNNEQF

v_call: TRBV5-5
clone_size: -
j_call: TRBJ2-7
cdr3_aa: ASSLEYGGAYEQY

v_call: TRBV18
clone_size: once
j_call: TRBJ2-1
cdr3_aa: ASSRGGSSYNEQF

v_call: TRBV6-5
clone_size: once
j_call: TRBJ1-1
cdr3_aa: ASSPRYPMNTEAF

v_call: TRBV11-3
clone_size: -
j_call: TRBJ2-1
cdr3_aa: ASSLGDSYNEQF

v_call: TRBV9
clone_size: once
j_call: TRBJ2-3
cdr3_aa: ASSAGLSGSLADTQY

v_call: TRBV4-1
clone_size: -
j_call: TRBJ2-7
cdr3_aa: ASSQEQGAYEQY

v_call: TRBV18
clone_size: -
j_call: TRBJ2-1
cdr3_aa: ASSPKTGQGASYNEQF

v_call: TRBV18
clone_size: once
j_call: TRBJ2-3
cdr3_aa: ASSNGLGTDTQY

v_call: TRBV12-3/TRBV12-4
clone_size: -
j_call: TRBJ2-2
cdr3_aa: ASTSTGAGELF

v_call: TRBV11-2
clone_size: once
j_call: TRBJ1-6
cdr3_aa: ASSLTHSREWRLRTPLH

v_call: TRBV11-2
clone_size: -
j_call: TRBJ2-5
cdr3_aa: ASSLESFSLETQY

v_call: TRBV19
clone_size: -
j_call: TRBJ1-6
cdr3_aa: ASNGQGNSPLH

v_call: TRBV5-8
clone_size: -
j_call: TRBJ2-2
cdr3_aa: ASSLPGQGHAGELF

v_call: TRBV19
clone_size: -
j_call: TRBJ2-7
cdr3_aa: ASSPRQGAYEQY

v_call: TRBV7-2
clone_size: -
j_call: TRBJ2-1
cdr3_aa: ASSLGGSGSYNEQF

v_call: TRBV3-1/TRBV3-2
clone_size: -
j_call: TRBJ2-2
cdr3_aa: ASSQRGTLNTGELF

v_call: TRBV12-3/TRBV12-4
clone_size: -
j_call: TRBJ1-2
cdr3_aa: ASSFTGGYGYT

v_call: TRBV11-2
clone_size: -
j_call: TRBJ1-2
cdr3_aa: ASSLEGASGYT

v_call: TRBV4-1
clone_size: -
j_call: TRBJ2-1
cdr3_aa: ASSQRERRGALPNEQF

v_call: TRBV7-2
clone_size: -
j_call: TRBJ1-6
cdr3_aa: ASSPVADRASSPLH